Listed here are 9 T cell receptor beta chains from one sample, sequenced in a study of T-cell memory formation after mild COVID-19. TCRdb re-derived calls from the 5' RACE reads in MiXCR, one entry per CDR3 protein. Of 150,000 to 200,000 distinct CDR3 sequences in the sample, 11% were seen once. The sequenced material came from PBMCs or a T cell subset sorted from them (not recorded which). Receptor source: a man between 18 and 35 years old who had mild COVID-19 (a few samples of this study predate the infection). Cell type and time point are not known.

At least ten counts were recorded for this clonotype. The chain has TRBV7-2 and TRBJ2-5; TRBD2 aligns across 9 bases. CDR1 and CDR2 from the germline V gene are SGHTA and FQGNSA. J was trimmed by 1 base and V by 3 bases; bases with no gene match: 9. This CDR3 has 17 residues. CDR3 nucleotide sequence: TGTGCCAGCAGCTTTTCACTACTAGCGGGCACCCAAGAGACCCAGTACTTC. The encoded protein is CASSFSLLAGTQETQYF.

This clonotype has just a few counts. CDR3 loop: CSARDPRADTQYF. The CDR3 bases are TGCAGTGCTAGAGACCCGCGAGCAGATACGCAGTATTTT. The chain recombines TRBV20-1 with TRBJ2-3; D call uncertain. The germline CDR1 and CDR2 sequences are DFQATT and SNEGSKA (reference sequence). This CDR3 comprises 13 residues. Trimming took 0 bases from V and 4 from J, leaving 8 bases between them.

This clonotype was counted between two and nine times. This chain links TRBV28 with TRBJ2-7; D is perhaps TRBD2 (5 bases). The germline V and J ends were trimmed by 7 bases and 0 bases, with 10 bases remaining between them. There are 13 residues in the CDR3. Germline CDR1 is MDHEN and CDR2 is SYDVKM. CDR3 loop: CASKPGISYEQYV. CDR3 sequence (DNA): TGTGCCAGCAAACCGGGGATCTCCTACGAGCAGTACGTC.

This clonotype has a count of ten or more. The DNA is omitted, as the CDR3 cannot be located on it reliably, and the CDR3 follows TCRdb's listing. V usage is TRBV21-1 and J usage is TRBJ1-2; TRBD1 reflects the table's D call only, with no check against the DNA. TRBV21-1 is an annotated pseudogene. A total of 14 residues make up the CDR3, ends included. The CDR3 reads CASSKVGTGAGYTF.

This chain uses TRBV7-2 with TRBJ2-7, with 9 bases identical to TRBD2. The germline V gene encodes CDR1 SGHTA and CDR2 FQGNSA. After removal of 0 bases from V and 7 bases from J, the junction contained 7 bases not matched to a gene. This CDR3 has 15 amino acids. The DNA of the CDR3 is TGTGCCAGCAGCTTAGCGGCTAGCGGGGCGAGTGAGCAGTACTTC. Amino acid sequence: CASSLAASGASEQYF.

This chain connects TRBV5-4 to TRBJ1-1; D uncertain. The CDR3 covers 17 residues. Trimming took off 4 bases at V and 3 bases at J, with 22 bases between the two ends. Germline V CDR1 and CDR2: SGHNT, YYREEE (reference sequence). CDR3 loop: CASSQSYQRASDTEAFF. The CDR3 nucleotides read TGTGCCAGCAGCCAGAGCTACCAAAGGGCTTCGGACACTGAAGCTTTCTTT.

There are a few counts of this clonotype. The chain uses TRBV5-1 and TRBJ2-1; D unresolved. Germline-derived CDR1 and CDR2 are SGHRS and YFSETQ. The CDR3 is made up of 15 amino acids. The V end was cut by 0 bases, the J end by 2 bases, with 9 bases between. CDR3 protein: CASSLEASAYNEQFF. The CDR3 coding sequence is TGCGCCAGCAGCTTGGAGGCTAGTGCCTACAATGAGCAGTTCTTC.

This clonotype was detected a few times. This chain uses TRBV6-6 with TRBJ2-7; tentative D call: TRBD1 (5 bases). Per the germline V gene, CDR1 is MNHNY and CDR2 is SVGAGI (reference sequence). V was cut by 6 bases and J by 6 bases, with 12 bases left in between. This CDR3 has 12 residues. The CDR3 here is CASRQPQGEQYV. The CDR3 coding sequence is TGTGCCAGCAGACAGCCCCAGGGCGAGCAGTACGTC.

The chain has TRBV5-1 and TRBJ2-3; 7 nucleotides line up with TRBD1. This CDR3 contains 14 residues. V was clipped by 4 bases and J by 5 bases; unmatched bases: 7. CDR1 is SGHRS and CDR2 is YFSETQ in the germline V gene. CDR3 in amino acids: CASSLGQTGDTQYF. CDR3 coding DNA: TGCGCCAGCAGCCTGGGACAGACCGGAGATACGCAGTATTTT.